This T cell receptor beta chain is from a study of CD8 T cells in ankylosing spondylitis. Study conclusions and caveats: Matched ankylosing spondylitis synovial fluid reportedly contained a significantly enriched population of disease-linked clones. A motif of under ten highly homologous TCR beta variants was seen as apparently characteristic of ankylosing spondylitis blood. Disease-linked clones had a CD8+ phenotype and relatively low frequency in peripheral blood.

One entry per CDR3 protein results from TCRdb running MiXCR on the 5' RACE reads. The sample yields roughly 350,000 distinct CDR3 sequences, 6.5% to 10% seen once. The CDR3 has 16 amino acids. Germline V CDR1 and CDR2: KGHDR, SFDVKD. The ends were cut back, 3 bases at V and 6 bases at J, with 18 bases in the middle. Notes on this clonotype: Its cognate antigen is unknown.

What was sequenced was blood, either unsorted or a sorted T cell fraction (not recorded which). This receptor was identified in a male donor with ankylosing spondylitis. V and J are TRBV24-1 and TRBJ2-3, with D hard to call. The CDR3 DNA sequence: TGTGCCACCAGTGATCCACGACCGAGCCCCTCGGATACGCAGTATTTT. Translation: CATSDPRPSPSDTQYF.